This T cell receptor (beta chain) emerged from a study of CD8 T cells in Susac syndrome. Trimming at V came to 4 bases and at J to 4 bases, leaving 7 bases not matched to a gene. The CDR3 extends over 15 amino acids. The germline gives CDR1 SGHRS, CDR2 YFSETQ. Random hexamers were used to reverse transcribe about 0.5 to 1 ug of RNA. MiXCR, applied by TCRdb to the immunoSEQ multiplex PCR reads, yields one record per CDR3 protein. Seen here are 50,000 or so distinct CDR3 sequences, roughly 93% observed once, and the top ten hold 0.45% to 0.65%. This sequence joins TRBV5-1 and TRBJ2-3, with 9 bases aligning to TRBD1. The receptor comes from a human donor in good health. Source material: CD8+ T cells from PBMCs. CDR3 loop: CASSLEGQGPDTQYF. CDR3 coding DNA: TGCGCCAGCAGCCTCGAGGGACAGGGTCCAGATACGCAGTATTTT. The full variable domain, in which reference TRBV5-1 and TRBJ2-3 provide the parts outside the CDR3, is KAGVTQTPRYLIKTRGQQVTLSCSPISGHRSVSWYQQTPGQGLQFLFEYFSETQRNKGNFPGRFSGRQFSNSRSEMNVSTLELGDSALYLCASSLEGQGPDTQYFGPGTRLTVL.